Below, 15 T cell receptor beta chains from the same sample are listed, as sequenced in a study of cytomegalovirus exposure and HLA in healthy donors. Libraries were prepared by immunoSEQ multiplex PCR; TCRdb keeps only in-frame clonotypes and omits some of them. The sample holds about 84,000 clones, approximately 91% seen once. The material sequenced was PBMCs. The origin of the receptors is a man younger than 40 in good health and CMV-seronegative.

This chain links TRBV5-8 with TRBJ2-7; 8 bases map to TRBD1. The junction had 12 bases not matched to a gene; V was cut back by 9 bases and J by 4 bases. Germline V gives CDR1 SGHTS, CDR2 YDEGEE. The CDR3 totals 14 residues. CDR3 DNA sequence: TGTGCCACCCCAATGGGACAGGCGACGTACGAGCAGTACTTC. Translating gives CATPMGQATYEQYF.

The V and J genes are TRBV11-2 and TRBJ2-3; D remains ambiguous. Trimming removed 5 bases from V and 0 bases from J, with 12 bases in between. The germline V gene has CDR1 SGHAT and CDR2 FQNNGV. The CDR3 extends over 15 amino acids. The DNA for the CDR3 is TGTGCCAGCAGCCCGCGGAAGACTAGCACAGATACGCAGTATTTT. Translated, it gives CASSPRKTSTDTQYF.

Here the CDR3 DNA reads TGTGCCAGCAGTCCAGCGGGGGGCACAGATACGCAGTATTTT. Protein sequence: CASSPAGGTDTQYF. The V call is TRBV28, the J call TRBJ2-3; 8 bases align to TRBD2. The CDR3 covers 14 residues. The germline CDR1 and CDR2 sequences are MDHEN and SYDVKM. Unmatched junction bases numbered 2, after V lost 5 bases and J lost 1 base.

The gene calls are TRBV11-2 and TRBJ2-5; D gene ambiguous. Germline V gene sequence: CDR1 SGHAT, CDR2 FQNNGV. CDR3 length equals 15 residues. V lost 7 bases and J 2 bases, leaving 17 bases between the germline ends. CDR3 in amino acids: CASTRMYSGQETQYF. The CDR3 bases are TGTGCCAGCACCCGAATGTATTCAGGACAAGAGACCCAGTACTTC.

In its sample, this clone was seen once. The chain couples TRBV29-1 to TRBJ2-7; 8 positions match TRBD2. V lost 4 bases to trimming and J lost 3 bases; unmatched junction nucleotides: 8. There are 14 residues in the CDR3. The germline CDR1 and CDR2 sequences are SQVTM and ANQGSEA. The CDR3, as DNA: TGCAGCGTTGTGCCGGGAGGGGCTAGCTACGAGCAGTACTTC. As protein: CSVVPGGASYEQYF.

DNA for the CDR3: TGCGCCAGCAGCATGGGCGACAGCACCTCTGGAAACACCATATATTTT. Protein product: CASSMGDSTSGNTIYF. V and J are TRBV5-1 and TRBJ1-3, with D possibly matching TRBD1 (5 bases). The germline V and J ends were trimmed by 4 bases and 0 bases, with 14 bases remaining between them. Looked up from germline, CDR1 is SGHRS and CDR2 is YFSETQ. CDR3 length: 16 residues. The whole variable domain, remainder taken from reference TRBV5-1 and TRBJ1-3, is KAGVTQTPRYLIKTRGQQVTLSCSPISGHRSVSWYQQTPGQGLQFLFEYFSETQRNKGNFPGRFSGRQFSNSRSEMNVSTLELGDSALYLCASSMGDSTSGNTIYFGEGSWLTVV.

This clone was observed a single time. The genes are TRBV18 and TRBJ2-5, with 8 bases aligning to TRBD1. The CDR3 runs to 15 residues. Germline-derived CDR1 and CDR2 are KGHSH and LQKENI. The junction had 5 bases not matched to a gene; V was cut back by 2 bases and J by 3 bases. CDR3 sequence reads: CASSPADRGEETQYF. The CDR3 DNA is TGTGCCAGCTCACCAGCAGACAGGGGTGAAGAGACCCAGTACTTC.

The count of this clone is one. The V and J genes are TRBV18 and TRBJ2-3; the match to TRBD2 covers 9 bases. CDR3 length equals 18 residues. Germline V CDR1 and CDR2: KGHSH, LQKENI. With V trimmed by 0 bases and J by 2 bases, 9 bases remained unmatched. This CDR3 is CASSPPKSPSGATDTQYF. The CDR3 DNA follows: TGTGCCAGCTCACCACCGAAAAGCCCTAGCGGGGCCACAGATACGCAGTATTTT.

The CDR3, as DNA: TGTGCCACCGGACAGGGGCATTCACCCCTCCACTTT. As protein: CATGQGHSPLHF. V and J are TRBV25-1 and TRBJ1-6; 9 positions agree with TRBD1. The CDR3 covers 12 residues. After removal of 10 bases from V and 8 bases from J, the junction contained 3 bases not matched to a gene. The V gene's germline CDR1 is MGHDK and CDR2 SYGVNS.

This clone was found once. This chain joins TRBV27 and TRBJ1-1, with D unresolved. CDR3 length equals 14 residues. Germline V gene data show CDR1 as MNHEY and CDR2 as SMNVEV (reference sequence). The V and J ends lost 2 bases and 0 bases respectively, with 7 bases between them. CDR3 in DNA: TGTGCCAGCAGTTTACGGCGGGTGAACACTGAAGCTTTCTTT. Translated: CASSLRRVNTEAFF.

The chain has TRBV27 and TRBJ2-7; D may be TRBD1 (6 bases). The length of the CDR3 is 13 residues. Germline CDR1 is MNHEY and CDR2 is SMNVEV (reference sequence). V lost 4 bases and J lost 3, with 10 bases in between. The CDR3 DNA is TGTGCCAGCAGTTCTCAACAGGGCTACGAGCAGTACTTC. Amino acids: CASSSQQGYEQYF.

This chain's CDR3 is CASSSGQTYSNQPQHF. Written as DNA, the CDR3 is TGTGCCAGCAGTTCCGGACAGACTTATAGCAATCAGCCCCAGCATTTT. The gene calls are TRBV28 and TRBJ1-5; D is possibly TRBD1 (6 bases). From germline, CDR1 is MDHEN and CDR2 SYDVKM. V was clipped by 4 bases and J by 0 bases, with 13 bases between them. The CDR3 loop spans 16 amino acids. Looking up the rest from reference TRBV28 and TRBJ1-5 gives the full variable domain: DVKVTQSSRYLVKRTGEKVFLECVQDMDHENMFWYRQDPGLGLRLIYFSYDVKMKEKGDIPEGYSVSREKKERFSLILESASTNQTSMYLCASSSGQTYSNQPQHFGDGTRLSIL.

The V gene is TRBV6-1, the J gene TRBJ1-1; D gene ambiguous. In germline, CDR1 is MNHNS, CDR2 SASEGT. This CDR3 has 13 amino acids. The ends were cut back, 6 bases at V and 1 base at J, with 9 bases in the middle. The CDR3 nucleotides are TGTGCCAGCAGAAGCGACCGGAACACTGAAGCTTTCTTT. Its protein is CASRSDRNTEAFF.

This chain connects TRBV18 to TRBJ2-3, with 13 bases identical to TRBD2. Germline V gives CDR1 KGHSH, CDR2 LQKENI. The CDR3 runs 16 residues. Losses at the gene ends were 3 bases for V and 2 bases for J; bases not matched to a gene: 2. The CDR3 DNA is TGTGCCAGCTCACCCGGGACTAGCGGGGCCACAGATACGCAGTATTTT. Protein product: CASSPGTSGATDTQYF.

The rearrangement uses TRBV28 and TRBJ1-3, with D tentatively TRBD1 (6 bases). The ends were cut back, 4 bases at V and 1 base at J, with 14 bases in the middle. The length of the CDR3 is 16 residues. Germline-derived CDR1 and CDR2 are MDHEN and SYDVKM. The CDR3 spells CASSSLRDISGNTIYF. The CDR3 nucleotides are TGTGCCAGCAGTTCACTTCGGGACATTTCTGGAAACACCATATATTTT.